This T cell receptor beta chain derives from a study of technical replicates of blood from a handful of donors. This clone was seen only once. Using immunoSEQ multiplex PCR, the repertoire was profiled, and TCRdb retains in-frame clones only, with some absent. Among under 95,000 clones listed, around 92% were seen once. This CDR3 comprises 15 residues. Trimming removed 4 bases from V and 5 bases from J; junction bases left unmatched: 7. Looked up from germline, CDR1 is LNHNV and CDR2 is YYDKDF (reference sequence). V usage is TRBV15 and J usage is TRBJ2-1; TRBD1 matches at 8 bases. The sample was T cells isolated from PBMCs. The sequence was collected from a human donor in good health. In DNA form, the CDR3 reads TGTGCCACCAGCACCTCAGAGACAGGGGACAATGAGCAGTTCTTC. This sequence encodes CATSTSETGDNEQFF. Looking up the rest from reference TRBV15 and TRBJ2-1 gives the full variable domain: DAMVIQNPRYQVTQFGKPVTLSCSQTLNHNVMYWYQQKSSQAPKLLFHYYDKDFNNEADTPDNFQSRRPNTSFCFLDIRSPGLGDTAMYLCATSTSETGDNEQFFGPGTRLTVL.